This T cell receptor (beta chain) was observed in a study of cytomegalovirus exposure and HLA in healthy donors. CDR3 length: 15 amino acids. Germline values: CDR1 MNHEY, CDR2 SVGAGI. Deletions cut 0 bases from V and 1 base from J, with 8 bases between. Overall study results and limits: Across donors, sequencing depth was assumed by presence/absence analyses to be roughly uniform. In a later analysis, V- and J-gene trimming of beta chains associated with a DCLRE1C missense variant, replicated independently. Both high specificity and high sensitivity reportedly marked the classifier's diagnosis of cytomegalovirus status.

The study ran its PCR with 60 Vbeta and 13 Jbeta primers. In the authors' methods: As a later analysis found, there were 82 million or so unique TCR beta chains, of which roughly 11 million were shared. The data were produced by immunoSEQ multiplex PCR, yet TCRdb's version contains in-frame clones alone and is incomplete. That table is the source of V, J and clone size, and D and trimming were worked out from the DNA. The repertoire holds approximately 100,000 clones, with roughly 71% as singletons. About this clone: Its antigen is not known.

The sample comprised PBMCs. The sequence came from a man aged 50 to 59 in good health and CMV-seronegative. The chain links TRBV6-5 to TRBJ2-3; weak D call: TRBD2 (5 bases). CDR3 sequence reads: CASSYSRAGTDTQYF. The CDR3 DNA is TGTGCCAGCAGTTACTCGAGAGCGGGCACAGATACGCAGTATTTT.